Below, 14 T cell receptor beta chains from the same sample are listed, as sequenced in a study of CD8+ T cells in alopecia areata. As the sequencing template, cDNA was produced by extracting RNA and reverse transcribing it. Here immunoSEQ multiplex PCR was the method, and the copy in TCRdb shows in-frame clones only, minus some. The sample contains about 110,000 clones, approximately 59% of which appear only once. The sequenced sample consisted of CD8+ T cells sorted from blood. Every receptor here comes from a human donor in good health.

This clone has a handful of counts. A far larger clone is off by one base, so a read error is likely. The sample carries other DNA sequences with the same CDR3. V is TRBV5-6 and J is TRBJ1-5, with D maybe TRBD1 (6 bases). With 2 bases removed from V and 1 base from J, the gap between germline ends came to 7 bases. This CDR3 contains 14 residues. The germline V gene encodes CDR1 SGHDT and CDR2 YYEEEE. CDR3 coding DNA: TGTGCCAGCAGCTTAGGACAGAGCAATCAGCCCCAGCATTTT. Its protein is CASSLGQSNQPQHF.

The CDR3 is CASSAPEAPETQYF. In DNA, the CDR3 is TGTGCCAGCAGTGCCCCCGAGGCCCCGGAGACCCAGTACTTC. The chain combines TRBV25-1 with TRBJ2-5; D is uncertain. CDR3 size: 14 residues. V lost 4 bases, J lost 5 bases, and 14 bases lay in between. Per the germline V gene, CDR1 is MGHDK and CDR2 is SYGVNS.

V and J are TRBV10-2 and TRBJ2-7, with 9 bases lining up with TRBD2. Trimming cost V 1 base and J 0 bases; bases outside gene matches: 10. This CDR3 is 18 amino acids long. Germline V CDR1 and CDR2: WSHSY, SAAADI. The CDR3, as DNA: TGCGCCAGCAGTGAGTTCCCCTCTAGCGGGGTGACCTCCTACGAGCAGTACTTC. Translated: CASSEFPSSGVTSYEQYF.

The chain has TRBV5-6 and TRBJ2-7; TRBD2 matches 7 bases. CDR1 is SGHDT and CDR2 is YYEEEE in the germline V gene. Trimming took 3 bases from V and 3 from J; bases not matched to a gene: 6. The CDR3 is 14 residues long. This CDR3 reads CASSSGLGSYEQYF. The CDR3 DNA follows: TGTGCCAGCAGCTCCGGACTAGGAAGCTACGAGCAGTACTTC.

The chain is built from TRBV2 and TRBJ1-4; D gene unclear. The V gene lost 3 bases and the J gene lost 8 bases, with 13 bases spanning the gap. The CDR3 contains 14 residues. CDR1 is SNHLY, CDR2 FYNNEI, per germline. In nucleotides, the CDR3 is TGTGCCAGCAGTGATCTAGGGCGCTGGGAAAAACTGTTTTTT. This sequence encodes CASSDLGRWEKLFF.

J is TRBJ2-5 and V is TRBV28; a weak D match, TRBD2 (5 bases). The V gene lost 6 bases and the J gene lost 5 bases, with 13 bases spanning the gap. The CDR3 loop spans 13 amino acids. Germline-derived CDR1 and CDR2 are MDHEN and SYDVKM. The CDR3 bases are TGTGCCAGCAGCGAGTCGGGCGGGGAGACCCAGTACTTC. Translated: CASSESGGETQYF.

The rearrangement links TRBV7-2 to TRBJ2-1; D gene ambiguous. V gave up 10 bases and J gave up 6 bases, with 13 bases separating them. Looked up from germline, CDR1 is SGHTA and CDR2 is FQGNSA. This CDR3 contains 12 residues. The CDR3 DNA sequence: TGTGCCATCCCAAAGGGTTTCAATGAGCAGTTCTTC. Its protein product is CAIPKGFNEQFF.

V and J are TRBV13 and TRBJ1-4, with 7 bases lining up with TRBD1. V shed 5 bases and J 8 bases; nucleotides not matched to a gene: 5. The CDR3 sequence is 13 residues long. Germline V gene lookup returns CDR1 PRHDT and CDR2 FYEKMQ (reference sequence). CDR3 coding DNA: TGTGCCAGCAGCGAACAGGGGAAGGAAAAACTGTTTTTT. This encodes CASSEQGKEKLFF.

The chain is built from TRBV13 and TRBJ1-1; possibly TRBD1 for D (6 bases). Germline V lookup: CDR1 PRHDT, CDR2 FYEKMQ (reference sequence). CDR3 size: 13 residues. V was shortened by 7 bases and J by 1 base, with 10 bases between the two germline ends. The CDR3 region is CASILQGNTEAFF. Here the CDR3 DNA reads TGTGCCAGCATCCTACAGGGGAACACTGAAGCTTTCTTT.

This clone was observed a handful of times. This rearrangement joins TRBV7-9 to TRBJ1-6, with TRBD1 as a possible D gene (5 bases). CDR3 length: 14 residues. Germline V gene sequence: CDR1 SEHNR, CDR2 FQNEAQ (reference sequence). V was clipped by 8 bases and J by 8 bases, with 16 bases between them. The CDR3 loop is CASCQGRSDSPLHF. In nucleotides, the CDR3 is TGTGCCAGCTGCCAGGGACGGTCGGATTCACCCCTCCACTTT.

The rearrangement joins TRBV4-3 to TRBJ1-2; D is undetermined. The CDR3 totals 14 residues. CDR1 is LGHNA, CDR2 YSLEER, per germline. V lost 1 base and J 2 bases, leaving 8 bases between the germline ends. The CDR3 spells CASSQGWGNYGYTF. CDR3 sequence (DNA): TGCGCCAGCAGCCAAGGTTGGGGAAACTATGGCTACACCTTC.

This clone showed up just once. The same CDR3 can be traced to other DNA sequences in this sample. The chain carries TRBV13 and TRBJ2-7, with D possibly matching TRBD2 (6 bases). In germline, CDR1 is PRHDT, CDR2 FYEKMQ (reference sequence). V was pared by 0 bases and J by 7 bases, with 7 bases between. This CDR3 is built from 12 residues. CDR3 bases: TGTGCCAGCAGCTTAGGACGGGGGGAGCAGTACTTC. It translates to CASSLGRGEQYF. Full variable domain (rest looked up from reference TRBV13 and TRBJ2-7): AAGVIQSPRHLIKEKRETATLKCYPIPRHDTVYWYQQGPGQDPQFLISFYEKMQSDKGSIPDRFSAQQFSDYHSELNMSSLELGDSALYFCASSLGRGEQYFGPGTRLTVT.

V is TRBV7-9 and J is TRBJ2-5; D gene ambiguous. Per germline, CDR1 SEHNR and CDR2 FQNEAQ (reference sequence). Trimming left V 5 bases short and J 0 bases short, with 1 base between. The CDR3 is made up of 11 amino acids. The DNA of the CDR3 is TGTGCCAGCAGCAACCAAGAGACCCAGTACTTC. Its protein product is CASSNQETQYF.

This clone occurred a few times. This rearrangement joins TRBV29-1 to TRBJ2-1; TRBD2 matches 10 bases. J gave up 7 bases and V 7 bases, and 4 bases lay outside the gene matches. The CDR3 sequence is 12 residues long. Germline V CDR1 and CDR2: SQVTM, ANQGSEA. The CDR3 region has the DNA TGCAGCGCTAGCGGGGGATCAAATGAGCAGTTCTTC. It translates to CSASGGSNEQFF.